The sequence of this TCR beta chain was determined in a study of identical twins. Study findings and constraints: Among beta out-of-frame sequences, excess sharing between twins appeared weaker. Analyses of zero insertions could, in part, be confounded by invariant MAIT and iNKT cells. Not following the same donors, the study drew its conclusions from cross-sectional statistical analysis. Alpha sequences out of frame and shared by twins had excess low generation probability.

This CDR3 has 20 residues. Trimming pared 5 bases from V and 2 bases from J, leaving 28 bases between. As to this clonotype: Its antigen is undetermined.

In TCRdb, the 5' RACE reads were re-called with MiXCR into one record per CDR3 protein. This sample yields fewer than 800,000 distinct CDR3 sequences, of which roughly 7.1% are seen a single time; 1.5% to 2% belongs to the top ten. These same data were also listed under a study on yellow fever vaccine responses in identical twins.

The receptor comes from a woman in her late teens or twenties in good health. This chain links TRBV12-3 or TRBV12-4 with TRBJ1-5; the D gene is possibly TRBD1 (6 bases). Sequenced material: PBMCs. Written as DNA, the CDR3 is TGTGCCAGCAGTCTCCGGGGGCTTAGGTTCGGCTTTATTGGCAATCAGCCCCAGCATTTT. This codes for CASSLRGLRFGFIGNQPQHF.